The 16 T cell receptor beta chains reported below all come from one sample, sequenced in a study of OX40 agonist ivuxolimab in advanced cancers. Using immunoSEQ multiplex PCR, the repertoire was profiled, and TCRdb retains in-frame clones only, with some absent. The sample lists about 100,000 clones; under 90% were seen once. The sequences come from CD4+ or CD8+ T cells sorted from blood, collected in a trial of the OX40 agonist ivuxolimab. These TCRs come from an adult with an advanced solid tumor such as melanoma, head and neck, liver or kidney cancer.

The V and J genes are TRBV19 and TRBJ2-6; D remains unclear. This CDR3 contains 14 residues. Germline loops: CDR1 LNHDA, CDR2 SQIVND (reference sequence). Trimming cost V 4 bases and J 2 bases, with 6 bases left between them. The CDR3 region has the DNA TGTGCCAGTAGTAGCCGGGCTGGGGCCAACGTCCTGACTTTC. As protein: CASSSRAGANVLTF.

The chain couples TRBV5-1 to TRBJ1-4; D is possibly TRBD1 (6 bases). There are 17 residues in the CDR3. V lost 0 bases and J lost 4, with 16 bases in between. In germline, CDR1 is SGHRS, CDR2 YFSETQ. CDR3 bases: TGCGCCAGCAGCTTGGTAGGGCGGGGGCGCTTTAATGAAAAACTGTTTTTT. Translating it yields CASSLVGRGRFNEKLFF.

This clone was seen only once. The chain links TRBV7-9 to TRBJ2-7, with D possibly called TRBD1 or TRBD2 (5 bases each). This CDR3 is built from 10 residues. Looked up from germline, CDR1 is SEHNR and CDR2 is FQNEAQ (reference sequence). Trimming removed 5 bases at V and 6 bases at J, with 5 bases between. The CDR3 coding sequence is TGTGCCAGCAGCGGGGGCGAGCAGTACTTC. Amino acid sequence: CASSGGEQYF.

J is TRBJ1-2 and V is TRBV7-2, with 8 positions matching TRBD1. CDR1 is SGHTA and CDR2 is FQGNSA in the germline V gene. The trim removed 2 bases at V and 4 bases at J, leaving 6 bases unmatched. The length of the CDR3 is 15 residues. The CDR3 coding sequence is TGTGCCAGCAGCTTATTCGGGACAGGAACCTATGGCTACACCTTC. It specifies CASSLFGTGTYGYTF.

This clone was seen only once. The chain links TRBV29-1 to TRBJ1-1; D gene unclear. The CDR3 consists of 11 residues. CDR1 is SQVTM, CDR2 ANQGSEA, per germline. Trimming left V 5 bases short and J 0 bases short, with 4 bases between. CDR3 sequence reads: CSVMMNTEAFF. DNA of the CDR3: TGCAGCGTTATGATGAACACTGAAGCTTTCTTT.

This sequence joins TRBV6-5 and TRBJ2-7, with D unclear. V lost 0 bases and J lost 2, with 5 bases in between. This CDR3 comprises 13 residues. Germline V gives CDR1 MNHEY, CDR2 SVGAGI. The CDR3 DNA sequence: TGTGCCAGCAGTTACTCGAGTGCCTACGAGCAGTACTTC. Its translation: CASSYSSAYEQYF.

The chain combines TRBV19 with TRBJ2-2, with TRBD1 identical over 11 bases. The germline gives CDR1 LNHDA, CDR2 SQIVND (reference sequence). V shed 1 base, J shed 5 bases, and the junction held 6 bases outside the gene matches. The CDR3 runs to 17 residues. The CDR3 DNA reads TGTGCCAGTAGTATAGGCCGGGGACAGGGGGATACCGGGGAGCTGTTTTTT. Translating it yields CASSIGRGQGDTGELFF.

This clone was seen only once. The chain uses TRBV6-5 and TRBJ2-2; 8 nucleotides align to TRBD1. The CDR3 is made up of 14 amino acids. Germline V lookup: CDR1 MNHEY, CDR2 SVGAGI. V shed 6 bases, J shed 3 bases, and the junction held 3 bases outside the gene matches. CDR3 protein: CASRETGDTGELFF. In DNA, the CDR3 is TGTGCCAGCAGGGAGACAGGGGACACCGGGGAGCTGTTTTTT.

The DNA of the CDR3 is TGCGGAAGCATTGGGGGGACAGGGCGTAGGCGCACCGGGGAGCTGTTTTTT. It codes for CGSIGGTGRRRTGELFF. The chain joins TRBV10-2 to TRBJ2-2; 9 bases are shared with TRBD1. The CDR3 length is 17 residues. From germline, CDR1 is WSHSY and CDR2 SAAADI.

This chain links TRBV30 with TRBJ2-3; TRBD2 matches at 11 bases. Trimming removed 5 bases from V and 1 base from J; junction bases left unmatched: 2. The CDR3 is made up of 14 amino acids. Germline CDR1 is GTSNPN and CDR2 is SVGIG (reference sequence). The CDR3 spells CAWATSGGTDTQYF. The DNA for the CDR3 is TGTGCCTGGGCGACTAGCGGGGGCACAGATACGCAGTATTTT.

CDR3 DNA sequence: TGTGCCAGCAGTTTATCGGCCAACCTTAACACTGAAGCTTTCTTT. Its translation: CASSLSANLNTEAFF. V gene TRBV27 combines with J gene TRBJ1-1; no clear D. The CDR3 totals 15 residues. Germline V gives CDR1 MNHEY, CDR2 SMNVEV (reference sequence). Trimming took off 0 bases at V and 2 bases at J, with 10 bases between the two ends.

The V gene is TRBV19, the J gene TRBJ2-3; tentative D call: TRBD2 (6 bases). The CDR3 runs 16 residues. Trimming stripped 5 bases from V and 0 bases from J, with 15 bases between. The germline CDR1 and CDR2 sequences are LNHDA and SQIVND (reference sequence). CDR3 nucleotides: TGTGCCAGTAGTCGGGACTTAACCGCTAGCACAGATACGCAGTATTTT. As protein: CASSRDLTASTDTQYF.

This clone was detected once. This chain uses TRBV5-1 with TRBJ2-7, with TRBD1 identical over 7 bases. This CDR3 region has 14 residues. With V trimmed by 4 bases and J by 4 bases, 8 bases remained unmatched. CDR1 is SGHRS, CDR2 YFSETQ, per germline. CDR3 residues: CASSQRQGGYEQYF. CDR3 DNA sequence: TGCGCCAGCAGCCAACGACAGGGTGGGTACGAGCAGTACTTC.

The rearrangement joins TRBV5-1 to TRBJ2-5; a possible D gene is TRBD2 (5 bases). Germline V gene data show CDR1 as SGHRS and CDR2 as YFSETQ. V lost 3 bases and J 3 bases, leaving 6 bases between the germline ends. This CDR3 comprises 12 residues. The CDR3 DNA follows: TGCGCCAGCAGCTGGGAGAAAGAGACCCAGTACTTC. This codes for CASSWEKETQYF.

This sequence joins TRBV6-5 and TRBJ1-1; D not resolved. CDR1 is MNHEY, CDR2 SVGAGI, per germline. The CDR3 covers 12 residues. V was pared by 5 bases and J by 0 bases, with 4 bases between. DNA of the CDR3: TGTGCCAGCAGTGAGGTGAACACTGAAGCTTTCTTT. It yields the protein CASSEVNTEAFF.

Only one count was recorded for this clone. The gene calls are TRBV5-3 and TRBJ1-5; 8 bases map to TRBD1. TRBV5-3 is treated as an ORF (open reading frame) with a function not yet certain. This CDR3 comprises 15 residues. J was trimmed by 5 bases and V by 7 bases; bases with no gene match: 11. The CDR3 loop reads CARRRGQGKDQPQHF. The CDR3 nucleotides are TGTGCCAGACGTCGCGGACAGGGTAAGGATCAGCCCCAGCATTTT.